The rows below give T cell receptor beta chains drawn from one sample of a study of blood T cell repertoires in COVID-19. Using immunoSEQ multiplex PCR, the repertoire was profiled, and TCRdb retains in-frame clones only, with some absent. The table includes around 32,000 clones, about 92% detected once. Material for sequencing was peripheral blood. The receptors originated from a male donor with active COVID-19. Each CDR3 is given with its conserved first and last residue. The D gene is left open where the match is weak. The size entry is marked missing in some rows and otherwise reads once, few, many or a size class.

d_gene: TRBD1
abundance: NA
v_gene: TRBV5-1
j_gene: TRBJ2-7
CDR3nt: TGCGCCAGCAGCAGGAGGACAGGGGAGAGTTCCTACGAGCAGTACTTC
CDR3aa: CASSRRTGESSYEQYF

d_gene: NA
abundance: NA
v_gene: TRBV5-4
j_gene: TRBJ1-2
CDR3nt: TGTGCCAGCAGCTTCCGGACAGACTGGTATGGCTACACCTTC
CDR3aa: CASSFRTDWYGYTF

d_gene: TRBD2
abundance: NA
v_gene: TRBV3-1/TRBV3-2
j_gene: TRBJ2-2
CDR3nt: TGTGCCAGCAGCCCCCCCCAGGCGGGGGGCACCGGGGAGCTGTTTTTT
CDR3aa: CASSPPQAGGTGELFF

d_gene: TRBD2
abundance: NA
v_gene: TRBV6-2/TRBV6-3
j_gene: TRBJ2-6
CDR3nt: TGTGCCAGCAGTCCGGGGGGGTCTGGGGCCAACGTCCTGACTTTC
CDR3aa: CASSPGGSGANVLTF

d_gene: TRBD1
abundance: once
v_gene: TRBV27
j_gene: TRBJ2-7
CDR3nt: TGTGCCAGCAGCAAATGGGACAGGAACTACGAGCAGTACTTC
CDR3aa: CASSKWDRNYEQYF

d_gene: TRBD1
abundance: NA
v_gene: TRBV6-2/TRBV6-3
j_gene: TRBJ1-5
CDR3nt: TGTGCCAGCAGCCACCAGACAGGGGGACCCTATACCCAGCCCCAGCATTTT
CDR3aa: CASSHQTGGPYTQPQHF

d_gene: NA
abundance: NA
v_gene: TRBV7-3
j_gene: TRBJ2-3
CDR3nt: TGTGCCAGCAGCTTAAATCCCCCCCCAGGGCTACAATCTAATACGCAGTATTTT
CDR3aa: CASSLNPPPGLQSNTQYF

d_gene: NA
abundance: NA
v_gene: TRBV5-8
j_gene: TRBJ2-2
CDR3nt: TGTGCCAGCAGCTTTTTTGGAGTGCCCACCGGGGAGCTGTTTTTT
CDR3aa: CASSFFGVPTGELFF

d_gene: NA
abundance: NA
v_gene: TRBV18
j_gene: TRBJ2-2
CDR3nt: TGTGCCAGCCCCCGCGGCACAGGGGACTACACCGGGGAGCTGTTTTTT
CDR3aa: CASPRGTGDYTGELFF

d_gene: NA
abundance: NA
v_gene: TRBV6-2/TRBV6-3
j_gene: TRBJ1-5
CDR3nt: TGTGCCAGCAGTTACCCAGAGGACTGGGTAGCCAGCAATCAGCCCCAGCATTTT
CDR3aa: CASSYPEDWVASNQPQHF

d_gene: NA
abundance: NA
v_gene: TRBV11-2
j_gene: TRBJ2-1
CDR3nt: TGTGCCAGCAGCCCGGGGGACAGACCCTACAATGAGCAGTTCTTC
CDR3aa: CASSPGDRPYNEQFF

d_gene: NA
abundance: NA
v_gene: TRBV28
j_gene: TRBJ1-1
CDR3nt: TGTGCCAGCAGTTCAGGGATTTCTGAAGCTTTCTTT
CDR3aa: CASSSGISEAFF

d_gene: NA
abundance: NA
v_gene: TRBV3-1/TRBV3-2
j_gene: TRBJ2-3
CDR3nt: TGTGCCAGCAGCCAAGGGCCGGGACAATTACCGGCAGATACGCAGTATTTT
CDR3aa: CASSQGPGQLPADTQYF

d_gene: TRBD1
abundance: once
v_gene: TRBV7-2
j_gene: TRBJ2-1
CDR3nt: TGTGCCAGCAGCCCCTACAGGGGGCAGGGGAATGAGCAGTTCTTC
CDR3aa: CASSPYRGQGNEQFF

d_gene: TRBD2
abundance: NA
v_gene: TRBV9
j_gene: TRBJ2-1
CDR3nt: TGTGCCAGCAGCCCCGTCCTGGGGGAGGGACCCTACAATGAGCAGTTCTTC
CDR3aa: CASSPVLGEGPYNEQFF

d_gene: TRBD1
abundance: NA
v_gene: TRBV4-3
j_gene: TRBJ1-2
CDR3nt: TGCGCCAGCAGCCCGTCCGGGACAGGGGTTGGCTACACCTTC
CDR3aa: CASSPSGTGVGYTF

d_gene: TRBD2
abundance: NA
v_gene: TRBV6-1
j_gene: TRBJ2-1
CDR3nt: TGTGCCAGCAGTGGGGGACTAGCGGGGATATCCTACAATGAGCAGTTCTTC
CDR3aa: CASSGGLAGISYNEQFF

d_gene: NA
abundance: NA
v_gene: TRBV4-3
j_gene: TRBJ2-2
CDR3nt: TGCGCCAGCAGCCAAGATCAGGGAGGTACCGCCGGGGAGCTGTTTTTT
CDR3aa: CASSQDQGGTAGELFF

d_gene: TRBD1
abundance: NA
v_gene: TRBV6-5
j_gene: TRBJ1-1
CDR3nt: TGTGCCAGCACTGCAGGGGGCTTCCCTGAAGCTTTCTTT
CDR3aa: CASTAGGFPEAFF

d_gene: TRBD1
abundance: NA
v_gene: TRBV6-2/TRBV6-3
j_gene: TRBJ1-6
CDR3nt: TGTGCCAGCAGTTACTCGCCGGGACAGGGGTGGAATTCACCCCTCCACTTT
CDR3aa: CASSYSPGQGWNSPLHF

d_gene: NA
abundance: NA
v_gene: TRBV18
j_gene: TRBJ1-1
CDR3nt: TGTGCCAGCTCACGGGACAAGAACACTGAAGCTTTCTTT
CDR3aa: CASSRDKNTEAFF

d_gene: NA
abundance: NA
v_gene: TRBV5-4
j_gene: TRBJ1-2
CDR3nt: TGTGCCAGCAGCAGGGGAACTGACAGGACTAACTATGGCTACACCTTC
CDR3aa: CASSRGTDRTNYGYTF

d_gene: TRBD2
abundance: NA
v_gene: TRBV6-2/TRBV6-3
j_gene: TRBJ2-7
CDR3nt: TGTGCCAGCAGTATAGCGGGGGGGCCCCTCGAGCAGTACTTC
CDR3aa: CASSIAGGPLEQYF

d_gene: TRBD1
abundance: NA
v_gene: TRBV6-5
j_gene: TRBJ1-2
CDR3nt: TGTGCCAGCAGTACGAACAGGGGAAACTATGGCTACACCTTC
CDR3aa: CASSTNRGNYGYTF

d_gene: NA
abundance: NA
v_gene: TRBV12-3/TRBV12-4
j_gene: TRBJ1-1
CDR3nt: TGTGCCAGCAGACTGGGGGGAGACACTGAAGCTTTCTTT
CDR3aa: CASRLGGDTEAFF

d_gene: NA
abundance: NA
v_gene: TRBV7-6
j_gene: TRBJ2-3
CDR3nt: TGTGCCAGCAGCTTAGGTGGGGCGTTCACAGATACGCAGTATTTT
CDR3aa: CASSLGGAFTDTQYF

d_gene: TRBD1
abundance: once
v_gene: TRBV6-5
j_gene: TRBJ1-2
CDR3nt: TGTGCCAGCAGGTTGGGACAGGGGGCCAACTATGGCTACACCTTC
CDR3aa: CASRLGQGANYGYTF

d_gene: NA
abundance: NA
v_gene: TRBV6-5
j_gene: TRBJ1-2
CDR3nt: TGTGCCAGCACCCAAACCGGGGCTAACTATGGCTACACCTTC
CDR3aa: CASTQTGANYGYTF

d_gene: NA
abundance: NA
v_gene: TRBV15
j_gene: TRBJ2-3
CDR3nt: TGTGCCACCAGCAGAGATGCTATTGATACGCAGTATTTT
CDR3aa: CATSRDAIDTQYF

d_gene: NA
abundance: NA
v_gene: TRBV19
j_gene: TRBJ1-1
CDR3nt: TGTGCCAGTAGTATGAGGCAGCCGAACACTGAAGCTTTCTTT
CDR3aa: CASSMRQPNTEAFF

d_gene: TRBD2
abundance: NA
v_gene: TRBV5-4
j_gene: TRBJ2-5
CDR3nt: TGTGCCAGCGCAAGTAGCGGGGCCCACCAAGAGACCCAGTACTTC
CDR3aa: CASASSGAHQETQYF

d_gene: TRBD1
abundance: NA
v_gene: TRBV15
j_gene: TRBJ1-4
CDR3nt: TGTGCCACCAGCAGAGACTGGACAGGGACTAATGAAAAACTGTTTTTT
CDR3aa: CATSRDWTGTNEKLFF

d_gene: NA
abundance: NA
v_gene: TRBV7-3
j_gene: TRBJ2-2
CDR3nt: TGTGCCAGCAGCCCGTTGACAAGACCTTCCACCGGGGAGCTGTTTTTT
CDR3aa: CASSPLTRPSTGELFF

d_gene: NA
abundance: NA
v_gene: TRBV18
j_gene: TRBJ2-3
CDR3nt: TGTGCCAGCTCACCAACGGGCAGGGGGGGCACAGATACGCAGTATTTT
CDR3aa: CASSPTGRGGTDTQYF

d_gene: NA
abundance: NA
v_gene: TRBV4-1
j_gene: TRBJ2-7
CDR3nt: TGCGCCAGCAGCCAGAGGACATTTCTCAACGAGCAGTACTTC
CDR3aa: CASSQRTFLNEQYF

d_gene: TRBD1
abundance: NA
v_gene: TRBV9
j_gene: TRBJ2-1
CDR3nt: TGTGCCAGCAGCCCGCCGGGACAGGGGTACAATGAGCAGTTCTTC
CDR3aa: CASSPPGQGYNEQFF

d_gene: NA
abundance: once
v_gene: TRBV5-1
j_gene: TRBJ2-1
CDR3nt: TGCGCCAGCAGCTTGGCAGGGGGGATGGGGGAGCAGTTCTTC
CDR3aa: CASSLAGGMGEQFF

d_gene: NA
abundance: NA
v_gene: TRBV5-4
j_gene: TRBJ1-1
CDR3nt: TGTGCCAGCAGCTTCCGGACAGACACTGAAGCTTTCTTT
CDR3aa: CASSFRTDTEAFF

d_gene: NA
abundance: NA
v_gene: TRBV18
j_gene: TRBJ2-5
CDR3nt: TGTGCCAGCTCTCCACTGGTGGGGACTCAAGAGACCCAGTACTTC
CDR3aa: CASSPLVGTQETQYF

d_gene: TRBD1
abundance: NA
v_gene: TRBV14
j_gene: TRBJ2-7
CDR3nt: TGTGCCAGCAGCCAAATGAGGACAGGGGGAAGGCAGTACTTC
CDR3aa: CASSQMRTGGRQYF

d_gene: TRBD1
abundance: NA
v_gene: TRBV5-1
j_gene: TRBJ2-1
CDR3nt: TGCGCCAGCGGGGTTGGTGGGACAGGGATCTATGAGCAGTTCTTC
CDR3aa: CASGVGGTGIYEQFF

d_gene: TRBD1
abundance: NA
v_gene: TRBV19
j_gene: TRBJ1-1
CDR3nt: TGTGCCAGTAGTATCCGTAGGGGGCAAATGAACACTGAAGCTTTCTTT
CDR3aa: CASSIRRGQMNTEAFF

d_gene: NA
abundance: NA
v_gene: TRBV4-1
j_gene: TRBJ2-7
CDR3nt: TGCGCCAGCAGCCAAGAATGGACAGAATCCTACGAGCAGTACTTC
CDR3aa: CASSQEWTESYEQYF

d_gene: NA
abundance: NA
v_gene: TRBV18
j_gene: TRBJ1-2
CDR3nt: TGTGCCAGCTCACTTGAGGACACCATAACTAATGGCTACACCTTC
CDR3aa: CASSLEDTITNGYTF

d_gene: TRBD1
abundance: NA
v_gene: TRBV7-9
j_gene: TRBJ2-3
CDR3nt: TGTGCCAGCAGCTTATTACAGGGGGGCAACACAGATACGCAGTATTTT
CDR3aa: CASSLLQGGNTDTQYF

d_gene: NA
abundance: NA
v_gene: TRBV7-9
j_gene: TRBJ2-7
CDR3nt: TGTGCCAGCAGCTTAGGTTCCGTACAGGGCCCCTACGAGCAGTACTTC
CDR3aa: CASSLGSVQGPYEQYF

d_gene: TRBD2
abundance: once
v_gene: TRBV3-1/TRBV3-2
j_gene: TRBJ2-5
CDR3nt: TGTGCCAGCAGCGGAATGGGGCGGGGGGGCTCGGAGACCCAGTACTTC
CDR3aa: CASSGMGRGGSETQYF

d_gene: TRBD1
abundance: NA
v_gene: TRBV9
j_gene: TRBJ2-2
CDR3nt: TGTGCCAGCAGCGGAAGAGCTTTGGGACAGATGAACACCGGGGAGCTGTTTTTT
CDR3aa: CASSGRALGQMNTGELFF

d_gene: NA
abundance: NA
v_gene: TRBV14
j_gene: TRBJ2-7
CDR3nt: TGTGCCAGCAGCCTAGGCAGGGGCCTTTACGAGCAGTACTTC
CDR3aa: CASSLGRGLYEQYF

d_gene: TRBD1
abundance: NA
v_gene: TRBV5-4
j_gene: TRBJ2-2
CDR3nt: TGTGCCAGCAGCTTGCCAGGGGGCGCGTCCGGGGAGCTGTTTTTT
CDR3aa: CASSLPGGASGELFF

d_gene: TRBD1
abundance: NA
v_gene: TRBV3-1/TRBV3-2
j_gene: TRBJ1-2
CDR3nt: TGTGCCAGCAGCCAAGGGGGACAGGGCGGCGTTGGCTACACCTTC
CDR3aa: CASSQGGQGGVGYTF

d_gene: TRBD1
abundance: NA
v_gene: TRBV20-1
j_gene: TRBJ1-2
CDR3nt: TGCAGTGCTTCAGGGGGCTATGGCTACACCTTC
CDR3aa: CSASGGYGYTF

d_gene: NA
abundance: NA
v_gene: TRBV5-8
j_gene: TRBJ1-3
CDR3nt: TGTGCCAGCAGCCTGGTGAGGTCAGGAAACACCATATATTTT
CDR3aa: CASSLVRSGNTIYF

d_gene: NA
abundance: NA
v_gene: TRBV4-2
j_gene: TRBJ1-4
CDR3nt: TGTGCCAGCAGCCAAGATCCCGGGGATTGGAATGAAAAACTGTTTTTT
CDR3aa: CASSQDPGDWNEKLFF

d_gene: NA
abundance: NA
v_gene: TRBV27
j_gene: TRBJ2-1
CDR3nt: TGTGCCAGCAGCTACCCGGGAGACTACAATGAGCAGTTCTTC
CDR3aa: CASSYPGDYNEQFF

d_gene: TRBD2
abundance: NA
v_gene: TRBV7-8
j_gene: TRBJ2-1
CDR3nt: TGTGCCAGCAGCCAATTAGCGGGGGGCCTCGCATGGTTCTTC
CDR3aa: CASSQLAGGLAWFF

d_gene: NA
abundance: few
v_gene: TRBV16
j_gene: TRBJ2-7
CDR3nt: TGTGCCAGCAGCCAATTTATGTTAATTCTGCGGGGCGAGCAGTACTTC
CDR3aa: CASSQFMLILRGEQYF